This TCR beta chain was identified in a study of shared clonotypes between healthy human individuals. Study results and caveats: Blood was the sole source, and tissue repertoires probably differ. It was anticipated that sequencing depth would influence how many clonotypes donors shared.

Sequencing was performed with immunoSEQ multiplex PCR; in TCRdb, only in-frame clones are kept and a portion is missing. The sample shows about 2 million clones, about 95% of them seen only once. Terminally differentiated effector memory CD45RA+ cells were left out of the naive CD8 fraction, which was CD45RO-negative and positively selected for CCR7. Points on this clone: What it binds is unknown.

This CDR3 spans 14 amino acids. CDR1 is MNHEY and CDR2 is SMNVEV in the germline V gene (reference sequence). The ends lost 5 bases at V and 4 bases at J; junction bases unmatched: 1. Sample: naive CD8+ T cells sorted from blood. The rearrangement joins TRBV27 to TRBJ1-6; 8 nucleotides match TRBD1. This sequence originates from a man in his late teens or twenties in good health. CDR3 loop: CASSRTGYNSPLHF. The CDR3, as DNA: TGTGCCAGCAGTCGGACAGGGTATAATTCACCCCTCCACTTT.